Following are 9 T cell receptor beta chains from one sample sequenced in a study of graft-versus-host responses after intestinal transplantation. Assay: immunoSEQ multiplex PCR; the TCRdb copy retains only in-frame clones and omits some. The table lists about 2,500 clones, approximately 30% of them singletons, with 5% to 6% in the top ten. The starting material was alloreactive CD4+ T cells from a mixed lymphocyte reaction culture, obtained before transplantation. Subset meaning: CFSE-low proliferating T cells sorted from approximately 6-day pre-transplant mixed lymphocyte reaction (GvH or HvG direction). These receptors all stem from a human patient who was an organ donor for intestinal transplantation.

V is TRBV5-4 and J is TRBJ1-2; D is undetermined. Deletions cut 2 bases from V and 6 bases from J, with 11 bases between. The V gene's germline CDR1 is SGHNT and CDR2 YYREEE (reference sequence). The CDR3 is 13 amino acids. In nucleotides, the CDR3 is TGTGCCAGCAGCTTAGGCCGGGGAGATGGCTACACCTTC. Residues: CASSLGRGDGYTF.

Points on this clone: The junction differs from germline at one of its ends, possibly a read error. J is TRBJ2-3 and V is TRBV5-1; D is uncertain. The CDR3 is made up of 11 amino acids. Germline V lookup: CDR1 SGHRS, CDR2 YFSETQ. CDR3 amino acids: CASSFEDTQYF. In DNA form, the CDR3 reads TGTGCCAGCAGCTTCGAGGATACGCAGTATTTT.

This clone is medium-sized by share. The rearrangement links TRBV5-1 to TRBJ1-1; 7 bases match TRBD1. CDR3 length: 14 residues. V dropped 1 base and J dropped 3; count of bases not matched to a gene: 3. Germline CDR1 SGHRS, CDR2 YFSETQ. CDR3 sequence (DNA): TGCGCCAGCAGCTTGTTAGGACAGGACACTGAAGCTTTCTTT. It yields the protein CASSLLGQDTEAFF.

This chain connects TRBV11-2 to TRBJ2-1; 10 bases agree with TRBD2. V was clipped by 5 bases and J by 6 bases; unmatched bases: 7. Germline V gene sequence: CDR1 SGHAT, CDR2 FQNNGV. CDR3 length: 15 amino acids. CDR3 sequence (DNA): TGTGCCAGCAGCAGACGGACTAGCGGAATCAATGAGCAGTTCTTC. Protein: CASSRRTSGINEQFF.

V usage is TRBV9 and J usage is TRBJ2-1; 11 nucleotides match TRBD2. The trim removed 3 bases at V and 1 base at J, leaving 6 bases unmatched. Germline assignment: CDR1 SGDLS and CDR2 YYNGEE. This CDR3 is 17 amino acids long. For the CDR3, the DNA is TGTGCCAGCAGCGCGCCGACTAGCGGGAATTCCTACAATGAGCAGTTCTTC. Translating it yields CASSAPTSGNSYNEQFF.

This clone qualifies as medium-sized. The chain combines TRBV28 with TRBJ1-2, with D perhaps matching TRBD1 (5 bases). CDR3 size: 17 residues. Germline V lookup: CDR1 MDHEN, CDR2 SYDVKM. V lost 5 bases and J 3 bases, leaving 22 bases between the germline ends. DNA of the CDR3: TGTGCCAGCAGTCCGCGGGACTCCTATCGGGGACACTATGGCTACACCTTC. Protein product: CASSPRDSYRGHYGYTF.

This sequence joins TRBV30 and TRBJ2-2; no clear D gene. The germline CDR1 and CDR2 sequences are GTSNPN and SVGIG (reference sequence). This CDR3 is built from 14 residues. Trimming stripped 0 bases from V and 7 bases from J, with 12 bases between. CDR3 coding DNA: TGTGCCTGGAGTGTGAGTAGCAAGGACGGGGAGCTGTTTTTT. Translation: CAWSVSSKDGELFF.

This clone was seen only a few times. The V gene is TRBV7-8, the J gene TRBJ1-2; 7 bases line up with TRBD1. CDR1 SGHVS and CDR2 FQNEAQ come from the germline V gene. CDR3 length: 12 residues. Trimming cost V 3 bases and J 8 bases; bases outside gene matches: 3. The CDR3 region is CASSFDRDGYTF. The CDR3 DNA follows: TGTGCCAGCAGCTTCGACAGGGACGGCTACACCTTC.

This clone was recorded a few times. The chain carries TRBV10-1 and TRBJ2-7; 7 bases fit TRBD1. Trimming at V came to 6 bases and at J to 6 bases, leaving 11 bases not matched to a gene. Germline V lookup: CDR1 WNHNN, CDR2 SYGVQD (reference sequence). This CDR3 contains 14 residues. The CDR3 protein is CASSQGGADGEQYF. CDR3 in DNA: TGCGCCAGCAGCCAAGGGGGCGCGGACGGCGAGCAGTACTTC.